Listed here are 3 T cell receptor beta chains from one sample, sequenced in a study of T cells after yellow fever vaccination. Each CDR3 protein gets one entry after TCRdb re-called the 5' RACE reads with MiXCR. Of 500,000 to 550,000 distinct CDR3 sequences in the sample, just over 20% were seen once. Specimen: PBMCs, collected approximately 22 days after the first yellow fever vaccination. Receptor source: a man aged 18-30 years who received the YFV17D yellow fever vaccine.

J is TRBJ1-4 and V is TRBV30; 9 positions match TRBD1. Germline-derived CDR1 and CDR2 are GTSNPN and SVGIG (reference sequence). The junction had 6 bases not matched to a gene; V was cut back by 5 bases and J by 2 bases. The CDR3 contains 15 residues. The CDR3 coding sequence is TGTGCCTGGGGACAGGGGACGTCCACTAATGAAAAACTGTTTTTT. Translated: CAWGQGTSTNEKLFF.

This rearrangement joins TRBV6-1 to TRBJ1-5; D remains ambiguous. This CDR3 is built from 14 residues. V was clipped by 8 bases and J by 6 bases, with 17 bases between them. Germline lookup yields CDR1 MNHNS and CDR2 SASEGT. CDR3 amino acids: CASGEPSRGQPQHF. The CDR3 coding sequence is TGTGCCAGCGGGGAGCCGTCCCGAGGTCAGCCCCAGCATTTT.

This clonotype was observed a handful of times. The rearrangement uses TRBV5-6 and TRBJ1-3; unclear D gene. The CDR3 contains 16 residues. In germline, CDR1 is SGHDT, CDR2 YYEEEE. Between the trimmed V and J ends, which lost 1 base and 1 base, there was a span of 12 bases. The CDR3 nucleotides are TGTGCCAGCAGCTTGTCCGGGGAGGGTTCTGGAAACACCATATATTTT. This codes for CASSLSGEGSGNTIYF.